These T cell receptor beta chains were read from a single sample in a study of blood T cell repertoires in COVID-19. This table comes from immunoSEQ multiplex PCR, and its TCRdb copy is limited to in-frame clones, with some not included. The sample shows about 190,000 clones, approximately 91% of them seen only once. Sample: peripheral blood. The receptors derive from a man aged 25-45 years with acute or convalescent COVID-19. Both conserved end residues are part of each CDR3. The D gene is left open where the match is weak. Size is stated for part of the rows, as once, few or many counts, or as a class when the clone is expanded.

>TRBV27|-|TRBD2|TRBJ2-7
CASSLGGVSGGPWEQYF
TGTGCCAGCAGTTTAGGAGGCGTTAGCGGGGGGCCATGGGAGCAGTACTTC
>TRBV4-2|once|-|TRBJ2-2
CASSQGENPDTGELFF
TGTGCCAGCAGCCAAGGGGAGAATCCGGACACCGGGGAGCTGTTTTTT
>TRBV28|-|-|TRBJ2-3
CASSLAGTSTDTQYF
TGTGCCAGCAGTTTGGCAGGGACTAGCACAGATACGCAGTATTTT
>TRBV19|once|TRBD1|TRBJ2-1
CASSMWGQGANEQFF
TGTGCCAGTAGTATGTGGGGACAGGGGGCCAATGAGCAGTTCTTC
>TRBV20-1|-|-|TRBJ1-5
CSASRGWEQPQHF
TGCAGTGCTAGTCGCGGGTGGGAGCAGCCCCAGCATTTT
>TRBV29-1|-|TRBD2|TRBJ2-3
CSVEGPSGSTDTQYF
TGCAGCGTTGAAGGCCCTAGCGGGAGCACAGATACGCAGTATTTT
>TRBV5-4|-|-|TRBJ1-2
CASSSTGFGNYGYTF
TGTGCCAGCAGCTCCACAGGGTTTGGCAACTATGGCTACACCTTC
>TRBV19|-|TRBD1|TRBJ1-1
CASSSGTGGTEAFF
TGTGCCAGTAGTTCCGGGACAGGGGGCACTGAAGCTTTCTTT
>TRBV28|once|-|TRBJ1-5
CASSLFGGAGNQPQHF
TGTGCCAGCAGTTTATTCGGGGGGGCCGGCAATCAGCCCCAGCATTTT
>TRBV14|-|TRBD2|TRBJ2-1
CASSPLTSRHFNEQFF
TGTGCCAGCAGCCCGTTGACTAGCCGACATTTCAATGAGCAGTTCTTC
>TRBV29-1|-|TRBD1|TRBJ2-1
CSVAGQGNIGEQFF
TGCAGCGTGGCAGGACAGGGGAACATTGGTGAGCAGTTCTTC
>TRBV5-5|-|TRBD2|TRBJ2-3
CASSLSGGRAGINTQYF
TGTGCCAGCAGCTTGTCTGGGGGGAGGGCCGGGATCAATACGCAGTATTTT